This T cell receptor beta chain was observed in a study of cytomegalovirus exposure and HLA in healthy donors. Overall study findings and caveats: An analysis done earlier found most TCR beta V segments productive about 87% or about 30% of the time. Analysis was performed later, and it showed HLA-associated TCR beta chains to be more clonally expanded than equally common others. Usually a TCR sequence was rare, but some public TCRs were found in many donors.

It was with 60 Vbeta and 13 Jbeta primers that the PCR ran. In the original processing: Later, an analysis found 80 million or so unique TCR beta chains, and 9.5 million to 11 million of these were shared. Assay used: immunoSEQ multiplex PCR; TCRdb lists only in-frame clones, some missing. D and trimming come from the DNA, and the V and J calls and clone size come from that table. Counted here are about 120,000 clones, 65% to 80% occurring once; the ten biggest clones make up approximately 30%. Comments on this clone: The antigen is undetermined.

Germline-derived CDR1 and CDR2 are LNHDA and SQIVND (reference sequence). Trimming removed 1 base at V and 3 bases at J, with 16 bases between. CDR3 length equals 16 residues. V and J are TRBV19 and TRBJ2-7; TRBD1 is a possible D gene (6 bases). Sequencing was done on a sample of PBMCs. This receptor was obtained from a man in his sixties in good health and CMV-seropositive. CDR3 sequence: CASSIAPSGVNYEQYF. CDR3 coding DNA: TGTGCCAGTAGTATAGCCCCCTCAGGGGTGAACTACGAGCAGTACTTC. Full variable domain (outside the CDR3, taken from reference TRBV19 and TRBJ2-7): DGGITQSPKYLFRKEGQNVTLSCEQNLNHDAMYWYRQDPGQGLRLIYYSQIVNDFQKGDIAEGYSVSREKKESFPLTVTSAQKNPTAFYLCASSIAPSGVNYEQYFGPGTRLTVT.